These 32 T cell receptor beta chains originate from one sample sequenced in a study of cytomegalovirus exposure and HLA in healthy donors. The PCR used 60 Vbeta and 13 Jbeta primers. TCRdb keeps only in-frame clones here, not all; method: immunoSEQ multiplex PCR. Here the sample spans 200,000 to 250,000 clones, around nine tenths being singletons. Sequences were obtained from PBMCs. Receptors were obtained from a woman aged 18-29 years in good health and CMV-seronegative.

V usage is TRBV4-3 and J usage is TRBJ2-5; D possibly corresponds to TRBD1 (6 bases). The CDR3 covers 14 residues. V dropped 1 base and J dropped 2 bases, with 8 bases sitting between them. CDR1 and CDR2 (germline): LGHNA, YSLEER. The CDR3 here is CASSQGTAQETQYF. CDR3 DNA: TGCGCCAGCAGCCAAGGGACAGCACAAGAGACCCAGTACTTC.

The genes are TRBV5-4 and TRBJ2-7, with TRBD2 as a possible D gene (6 bases). Looked up from germline, CDR1 is SGHNT and CDR2 is YYREEE (reference sequence). The CDR3 loop spans 15 amino acids. Trimming pared 1 base from V and 6 bases from J, leaving 17 bases between. The CDR3 sequence: CASSLQPGSPGEQYF. CDR3 in DNA: TGTGCCAGCAGCTTGCAGCCCGGGAGTCCGGGCGAGCAGTACTTC.

The gene calls are TRBV14 and TRBJ2-1, with 10 bases aligning to TRBD2. The germline gives CDR1 SGHDN, CDR2 FVKESK. The CDR3 consists of 14 residues. V lost 6 bases, J lost 8 bases, and 7 bases stayed unmatched. Written as DNA, the CDR3 is TGTGCCAGCAGGCTAGCGGGGGCGGGCTATGAGCAGTTCTTC. Translating gives CASRLAGAGYEQFF.

The chain combines TRBV6-6 with TRBJ2-4, with 9 nucleotides matching TRBD1. Looked up from germline, CDR1 is MNHNY and CDR2 is SVGAGI (reference sequence). The CDR3 is made up of 15 amino acids. V dropped 2 bases and J dropped 8; count of bases not matched to a gene: 7. CDR3 DNA sequence: TGTGCCAGCAGTTACACTACAGGGGGCATGCACATTCAGTACTTC. Its translation is CASSYTTGGMHIQYF.

The rearrangement links TRBV6-5 to TRBJ2-7; 7 nucleotides match TRBD1. The germline CDR1 and CDR2 sequences are MNHEY and SVGAGI. The trim removed 2 bases at V and 6 bases at J, leaving 4 bases unmatched. This CDR3 contains 13 residues. This CDR3 is CASSYEAGGEQYF. The CDR3 region has the DNA TGTGCCAGCAGTTACGAGGCAGGGGGCGAGCAGTACTTC.

The rearrangement joins TRBV27 to TRBJ2-7; 7 nucleotides align to TRBD2. Germline V gives CDR1 MNHEY, CDR2 SMNVEV (reference sequence). This CDR3 region has 15 residues. V was clipped by 5 bases and J by 5 bases; unmatched bases: 12. The DNA of the CDR3 is TGTGCCAGCAGTCCTTTTGCGGGAGTTCTCGACGAGCAGTACTTC. It codes for CASSPFAGVLDEQYF.

The chain combines TRBV11-1 with TRBJ2-3; 11 bases agree with TRBD2. The CDR3 has 16 residues. The V and J ends lost 4 bases and 2 bases, in that order; junction bases with no gene match: 5. CDR1 is SGHAT and CDR2 is FQDESV in the germline V gene (reference sequence). Here the CDR3 DNA reads TGTGCCAGCAGCTCCGGACTAGCGGGCCACACAGATACGCAGTATTTT. Its protein is CASSSGLAGHTDTQYF. Supplemented by reference TRBV11-1 and TRBJ2-3, the full variable domain reads EAEVAQSPRYKITEKSQAVAFWCDPISGHATLYWYRQILGQGPELLVQFQDESVVDDSQLPKDRFSAERLKGVDSTLKIQPAELGDSAMYLCASSSGLAGHTDTQYFGPGTRLTVL.

The genes are TRBV2 and TRBJ1-4; D not certain. The germline CDR1 and CDR2 sequences are SNHLY and FYNNEI. The CDR3 contains 14 residues. Deletions cut 2 bases from V and 4 bases from J, with 8 bases between. CDR3 DNA sequence: TGTGCCAGCAGTGAAAACCGGGGTAATGAAAAACTGTTTTTT. This codes for CASSENRGNEKLFF.

This chain joins TRBV6-5 and TRBJ2-1; TRBD2 agrees at 12 bases. From germline, CDR1 is MNHEY and CDR2 SVGAGI. Unmatched junction bases numbered 6, after V lost 6 bases and J lost 6 bases. This CDR3 has 15 residues. Written as DNA, the CDR3 is TGTGCCAGCAGAGCTACTAGCGGGGGGTTCAATGAGCAGTTCTTC. It specifies CASRATSGGFNEQFF.

The gene calls are TRBV5-6 and TRBJ2-1, with D perhaps TRBD2 (7 bases). Trimming cost V 4 bases and J 7 bases, with 24 bases left between them. The CDR3 consists of 17 residues. Germline-derived CDR1 and CDR2 are SGHDT and YYEEEE. The CDR3 DNA reads TGTGCCAGCAGCGCCCGAGGGGGGGGGACCTTCTTGAATGAGCAGTTCTTC. As protein: CASSARGGGTFLNEQFF.

The chain links TRBV27 to TRBJ2-5, with a possible D match to TRBD2 (6 bases). This CDR3 has 17 residues. Germline CDR1 and CDR2: MNHEY and SMNVEV (reference sequence). Trimming took off 7 bases at V and 2 bases at J, with 23 bases between the two ends. CDR3 nucleotide sequence: TGTGCCAGCACTCAATATTGGACCCGGGAGTTACAAGAGACCCAGTACTTC. Translating gives CASTQYWTRELQETQYF.

The J gene is TRBJ2-5, the V gene TRBV5-6; 8 bases agree with TRBD1. V shed 2 bases and J 0 bases; nucleotides not matched to a gene: 3. CDR3 length: 15 amino acids. Germline V gene sequence: CDR1 SGHDT, CDR2 YYEEEE. In nucleotides, the CDR3 is TGTGCCAGCAGCTTCAGGGGGCTGTACCAAGAGACCCAGTACTTC. Translation gives CASSFRGLYQETQYF. Full variable domain (outside the CDR3, taken from reference TRBV5-6 and TRBJ2-5): DAGVTQSPTHLIKTRGQQVTLRCSPKSGHDTVSWYQQALGQGPQFIFQYYEEEERQRGNFPDRFSGHQFPNYSSELNVNALLLGDSALYLCASSFRGLYQETQYFGPGTRLLVL.

The chain uses TRBV19 and TRBJ2-3; 12 nucleotides match TRBD2. This CDR3 spans 15 amino acids. Germline V gene data show CDR1 as LNHDA and CDR2 as SQIVND (reference sequence). With V trimmed by 4 bases and J by 7 bases, 6 bases remained unmatched. CDR3 nucleotide sequence: TGTGCCAGTAGTAGCCCTAGCGGGGGGGCTTATACGCAGTATTTT. Translated: CASSSPSGGAYTQYF.

The chain carries TRBV5-5 and TRBJ2-7; 7 bases align to TRBD1. Germline loops: CDR1 SGHKS, CDR2 YYEKEE (reference sequence). The CDR3 has 13 amino acids. V was pared by 3 bases and J by 12 bases, with 12 bases of the junction left unmatched. The CDR3 bases are TGTGCCAGCAGCTCGCCGGGACAGCAAAAATGGTACTTC. It translates to CASSSPGQQKWYF.

This chain connects TRBV6-6 to TRBJ2-2; the D gene is possibly TRBD1 (6 bases). This CDR3 has 16 amino acids. V shed 4 bases and J shed 1 base, with 13 bases lying between them. Germline lookup yields CDR1 MNHNY and CDR2 SVGAGI (reference sequence). The CDR3 nucleotides read TGTGCCAGCAGTTTTCAATCAGGGGAGAACACCGGGGAGCTGTTTTTT. It codes for CASSFQSGENTGELFF.

V and J are TRBV27 and TRBJ2-7, with 12 bases aligning to TRBD1. The CDR3 runs 16 residues. The ends lost 0 bases at V and 6 bases at J; junction bases unmatched: 6. CDR1 and CDR2 (germline): MNHEY, SMNVEV (reference sequence). The CDR3 sequence: CASSLSFGTGGAEQYF. The CDR3 DNA reads TGTGCCAGCAGTTTATCTTTCGGGACAGGGGGCGCCGAGCAGTACTTC.

The rearrangement links TRBV19 to TRBJ1-6; TRBD1 matches at 11 bases. Germline V lookup: CDR1 LNHDA, CDR2 SQIVND (reference sequence). Trimming cost V 5 bases and J 6 bases; bases outside gene matches: 9. The CDR3 loop spans 17 amino acids. CDR3 region: CASSPRTGGGSNSPLHF. In DNA form, the CDR3 reads TGTGCCAGTAGTCCGAGGACAGGGGGCGGCTCTAATTCACCCCTCCACTTT.

The V and J genes are TRBV7-2 and TRBJ2-4; the D is unclear. The CDR3 is 13 residues long. The V gene's germline CDR1 is SGHTA and CDR2 FQGNSA. V was cut by 5 bases and J by 5 bases, with 10 bases left in between. The DNA for the CDR3 is TGTGCCAGCAGCGTCTCGCGTCAAAACATTCAGTACTTC. This sequence encodes CASSVSRQNIQYF.

This clone was observed a few times. The CDR3, as DNA: TGTGCCACCAGCAATTGGGAGTCTGAAGCTTTCTTT. Translated, it gives CATSNWESEAFF. This chain joins TRBV15 and TRBJ1-1; D unclear. The ends were cut back, 4 bases at V and 6 bases at J, with 9 bases in the middle. The CDR3 covers 12 residues. Germline-derived CDR1 and CDR2 are LNHNV and YYDKDF (reference sequence).

The gene calls are TRBV7-8 and TRBJ2-7; a possible D gene is TRBD1 (5 bases). The CDR3 loop spans 14 amino acids. V lost 5 bases and J 3 bases, leaving 14 bases between the germline ends. CDR1 is SGHVS, CDR2 FQNEAQ, per germline. Written as DNA, the CDR3 is TGTGCCAGCAGCCCCCCCAGGGTGCGCTACGAGCAGTACTTC. Translation gives CASSPPRVRYEQYF.

V and J are TRBV27 and TRBJ2-2; no clear D gene. The CDR3 has 12 amino acids. Germline V gene data show CDR1 as MNHEY and CDR2 as SMNVEV (reference sequence). The V end was cut by 3 bases, the J end by 5 bases, with 4 bases between. The CDR3 protein is CASSFGTGELFF. Here the CDR3 DNA reads TGTGCCAGCAGTTTCGGGACCGGGGAGCTGTTTTTT.

This clone was seen once. The chain uses TRBV5-1 and TRBJ2-7; tentative D call: TRBD1 (5 bases). This CDR3 comprises 13 residues. V shed 4 bases and J shed 2 bases, with 10 bases lying between them. Germline V gene data show CDR1 as SGHRS and CDR2 as YFSETQ. DNA for the CDR3: TGCGCCAGCAGCACTGACAGAACCTACGAGCAGTACTTC. It is translated as CASSTDRTYEQYF.

The chain recombines TRBV15 with TRBJ1-4; TRBD1 matches at 8 bases. The germline V gene has CDR1 LNHNV and CDR2 YYDKDF (reference sequence). The ends lost 3 bases at V and 5 bases at J; junction bases unmatched: 5. The CDR3 extends over 15 amino acids. CDR3 coding DNA: TGTGCCACCAGCAGTAACAGGGGGTCGAATGAAAAACTGTTTTTT. Translating gives CATSSNRGSNEKLFF.

This clone turned up a few times. The rearrangement uses TRBV5-6 and TRBJ2-5; the D gene is possibly TRBD1 (6 bases). V was shortened by 5 bases and J by 7 bases, with 21 bases between the two germline ends. From germline, CDR1 is SGHDT and CDR2 YYEEEE. The CDR3 is 15 residues long. The CDR3 DNA follows: TGTGCCAGCAGGAGTACAGGGCTCAGTCAGGGGACCCAGTACTTC. This translates into CASRSTGLSQGTQYF.

The chain has TRBV6-1 and TRBJ2-5; D might be TRBD1 (6 bases). From germline, CDR1 is MNHNS and CDR2 SASEGT. With 0 bases removed from V and 4 bases from J, the gap between germline ends came to 9 bases. The CDR3 contains 14 residues. CDR3 DNA: TGTGCCAGCAGTGAAGCTGTGGACAGAGAGACCCAGTACTTC. Translation: CASSEAVDRETQYF.

The CDR3 protein is CASSHRDSSYNSPLHF. The CDR3 DNA follows: TGTGCCAGCAGTCATAGGGACAGCTCCTATAATTCACCCCTCCACTTT. V gene TRBV7-9 combines with J gene TRBJ1-6; 7 bases map to TRBD1. V lost 6 bases and J lost 0; bases outside the gene matches: 5. This CDR3 is built from 16 residues. Germline loops: CDR1 SEHNR, CDR2 FQNEAQ (reference sequence).

The chain recombines TRBV7-9 with TRBJ2-1, with 10 positions matching TRBD2. Germline lookup yields CDR1 SEHNR and CDR2 FQNEAQ (reference sequence). This CDR3 is built from 14 residues. Unmatched junction bases numbered 3, after V lost 3 bases and J lost 7 bases. CDR3 DNA sequence: TGTGCCAGCAGCTTTTTAGCGGGAGGTAATGAGCAGTTCTTC. This codes for CASSFLAGGNEQFF.

V gene TRBV29-1 combines with J gene TRBJ1-2; 8 nucleotides line up with TRBD1. The CDR3 has 13 residues. Germline V CDR1 and CDR2: SQVTM, ANQGSEA. The ends lost 1 base at V and 5 bases at J; junction bases unmatched: 3. CDR3 in DNA: TGCAGCGTTGAAGTCCGACAGGGGTATGGCTACACCTTC. Protein: CSVEVRQGYGYTF. The full variable domain, rest sourced from reference TRBV29-1 and TRBJ1-2, is SAVISQKPSRDICQRGTSLTIQCQVDSQVTMMFWYRQQPGQSLTLIATANQGSEATYESGFVIDKFPISRPNLTFSTLTVSNMSPEDSSIYLCSVEVRQGYGYTFGSGTRLTVV.

This chain connects TRBV11-2 to TRBJ1-2, with TRBD1 as a possible D gene (5 bases). V lost 5 bases and J lost 8, with 12 bases in between. This CDR3 is 12 amino acids long. Germline CDR1 and CDR2: SGHAT and FQNNGV. The CDR3 protein is CASSIRGQGYTF. The DNA for the CDR3 is TGTGCCAGCAGCATACGAGGACAAGGCTACACCTTC.

Concerning this clone itself: One junction end disagrees with the germline gene, perhaps due to a read error. V and J are TRBV6-6 and TRBJ2-1, with 8 bases matching TRBD2. The CDR3 length is 11 residues. Germline lookup yields CDR1 MNHNY and CDR2 SVGAGI (reference sequence). In DNA form, the CDR3 reads TGTGCCAGCAGCCGGGGACTAGAGTCAGTCTTC. Amino acids: CASSRGLESVF.

The chain carries TRBV18 and TRBJ1-5, with no clear D. V dropped 6 bases and J dropped 7 bases, with 19 bases sitting between them. Germline CDR1 KGHSH, CDR2 LQKENI. The CDR3 spans 15 residues. DNA of the CDR3: TGTGCCAGCTCGCCCGAGAGGTTCACCCTGCAGCCCCAGCATTTT. It encodes CASSPERFTLQPQHF.

This chain uses TRBV5-6 with TRBJ1-2; 12 bases map to TRBD1. Germline V gives CDR1 SGHDT, CDR2 YYEEEE. Unmatched junction bases numbered 11, after V lost 4 bases and J lost 1 base. This CDR3 contains 18 residues. Here the CDR3 reads CASSHQGTGGIVNYGYTF. DNA for the CDR3: TGTGCCAGCAGCCACCAAGGGACAGGGGGCATTGTTAACTATGGCTACACCTTC.